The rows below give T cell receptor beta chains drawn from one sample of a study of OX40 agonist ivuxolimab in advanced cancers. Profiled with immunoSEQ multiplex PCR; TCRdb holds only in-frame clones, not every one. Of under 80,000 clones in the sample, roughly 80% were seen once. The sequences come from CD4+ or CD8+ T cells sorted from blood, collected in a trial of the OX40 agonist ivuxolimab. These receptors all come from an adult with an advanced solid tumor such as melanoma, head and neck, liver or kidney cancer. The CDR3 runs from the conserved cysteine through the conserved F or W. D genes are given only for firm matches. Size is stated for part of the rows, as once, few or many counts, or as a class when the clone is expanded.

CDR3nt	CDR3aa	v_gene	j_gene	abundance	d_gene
TGTGCCTGGAGGGGACAGTTGAACACTGAAGCTTTCTTT	CAWRGQLNTEAFF	TRBV30	TRBJ1-1	.	TRBD1
TGTGCCAGCAGCAAAACCGAGGACGGGGTTAATGACACTAATCAGCCCCAGCATTTT	CASSKTEDGVNDTNQPQHF	TRBV21-1	TRBJ1-5	.	.
TGCGCCAGCAGCTTGGAGGGGACCCACACAGATACGCAGTATTTT	CASSLEGTHTDTQYF	TRBV5-1	TRBJ2-3	.	.
TGTGCCAGCCGACCCCCACTTGGGGACAGGGGGCCCGAGCAGTACTTC	CASRPPLGDRGPEQYF	TRBV2	TRBJ2-7	.	TRBD1
TGTGCCAGCAGCCCTCAGTTTAACTATGGCTACACCTTC	CASSPQFNYGYTF	TRBV7-2	TRBJ1-2	.	.
TGTGCCTGGAGTGGAGAGTACTACGAGCAGTACTTC	CAWSGEYYEQYF	TRBV30	TRBJ2-7	many	.
TGTGCCAGTAGTGAGGACCGGCAAGAGACCCAGTACTTC	CASSEDRQETQYF	TRBV19	TRBJ2-5	once	.
TGTGCCAGCAGCCGACAGGCCAATCAGCCCCAGCATTTT	CASSRQANQPQHF	TRBV2	TRBJ1-5	medium-sized	.
TGTGCCAGCAGTTTACTTACAGGGGGCTTCGATGAAAAACTGTTTTTT	CASSLLTGGFDEKLFF	TRBV28	TRBJ1-4	once	TRBD1
TGTGCCAGCTCACTTGGACTAGCGGGGAAGAGCTCCTACAATGAGCAGTTCTTC	CASSLGLAGKSSYNEQFF	TRBV18	TRBJ2-1	once	TRBD2
TGTGCCAGCAGCCCGACCGGGGGTGGAAACACCATATATTTT	CASSPTGGGNTIYF	TRBV6-5	TRBJ1-3	.	.
TGTGCCGGAGGGACAGTTAGCTCCTACGAGCAGTACTTC	CAGGTVSSYEQYF	TRBV2	TRBJ2-7	.	.
TGTGCCTGGATGCGGGGGAACACTGAAGCTTTCTTT	CAWMRGNTEAFF	TRBV30	TRBJ1-1	.	.
TGTGCCAGCACCCCAACCGGGACAGAGACCGAAGCTTTCTTT	CASTPTGTETEAFF	TRBV6-5	TRBJ1-1	.	TRBD1
TGTGCCAGCAGCCCTCGCGGACTAGCGGGGACTCAAGAGACCCAGTACTTC	CASSPRGLAGTQETQYF	TRBV14	TRBJ2-5	.	TRBD2
TGTGCCAGCAGCTTGGCCCCAGACTATGGCTACACCTTC	CASSLAPDYGYTF	TRBV5-4	TRBJ1-2	.	.
TGTGCCAGCTCTCCGGCAGGGCGGAACAAAAACATTCAGTACTTC	CASSPAGRNKNIQYF	TRBV6-6	TRBJ2-4	.	.
TGTGCCAGTAACCCCACTCTCTTCGGACAGCAATCAGGTTCCACTAGAAACACTGAAGCTTTCTTT	CASNPTLFGQQSGSTRNTEAFF	TRBV19	TRBJ1-1	.	.
TGTGCCAGCAGCGTAGCTGGGGCGCGGGATACGCAGTATTTT	CASSVAGARDTQYF	TRBV9	TRBJ2-3	once	.
TGTGCCAGCAGCCAATCCCGAGGTGTTCTTGGTAATTCACCCCTCCACTTT	CASSQSRGVLGNSPLHF	TRBV14	TRBJ1-6	.	.
TGTGCCAGCAGCTCTGCGGTGCGTAGCGGAGGAGAGACCCAGTACTTC	CASSSAVRSGGETQYF	TRBV5-4	TRBJ2-5	.	.
TGTGCCAGCAGCCCAGGGGCAGGGATGAACACTGAAGCTTTCTTT	CASSPGAGMNTEAFF	TRBV7-2	TRBJ1-1	.	.
TGTGCCAGCAGCTTAGCTGGCGGCTACACCTTC	CASSLAGGYTF	TRBV7-8	TRBJ1-2	.	.
TGTGCCAGCACCCAGTCACAGGGGAGGGATAACTATGGCTACACCTTC	CASTQSQGRDNYGYTF	TRBV25-1	TRBJ1-2	.	TRBD1
TGTGCCAGCAGCTCAGGGGGAGGGCAGCCCCAGCATTTT	CASSSGGGQPQHF	TRBV7-9	TRBJ1-5	.	TRBD1
TGTGCCAGTAGTATATTGGACACAGCTTTCTTT	CASSILDTAFF	TRBV19	TRBJ1-1	.	.
TGTGCCAGCTCACAACAGGGGAACTATGGCTACACCTTC	CASSQQGNYGYTF	TRBV18	TRBJ1-2	.	TRBD1
TGTGCCACCAGCAGAGTTCCCGGAAACACCATATATTTT	CATSRVPGNTIYF	TRBV15	TRBJ1-3	.	.
TGCAGCGTTGGTGAGGATAGCAATCAGCCCCAGCATTTT	CSVGEDSNQPQHF	TRBV29-1	TRBJ1-5	.	.
TGTGCCAGCAGCTTAGTCGACATCGGGGCGAACACTGAAGCTTTCTTT	CASSLVDIGANTEAFF	TRBV13	TRBJ1-1	once	.
TGTGCCAGCAGCTCGGTGAGGTTAAATGAGCAGTTCTTC	CASSSVRLNEQFF	TRBV11-2	TRBJ2-1	.	.
TGTGCCTGGAGTCTAGGCGGTAGTTTTGGTACGCAGTATTTT	CAWSLGGSFGTQYF	TRBV30	TRBJ2-3	.	.
TGTGCCAGCGCTCTAGAGGGTAGCAATCAGCCCCAGCATTTT	CASALEGSNQPQHF	TRBV2	TRBJ1-5	once	.
TGTGCCAGCACACCCAGTACCGGGGGCCTTAACTATGGCTACACCTTC	CASTPSTGGLNYGYTF	TRBV9	TRBJ1-2	.	.
TGTGCCAGCAGCCTACGGATTGGTTTCCCCTACGAGCAGTACTTC	CASSLRIGFPYEQYF	TRBV7-9	TRBJ2-7	.	.
TGTGCCAGCAGTCGCAATGGGGGCTCTGGGGCCAACGTCCTGACTTTC	CASSRNGGSGANVLTF	TRBV27	TRBJ2-6	once	.
TGTGCCAGCAGTTACCTTCTAGGACATAGGACCTACAATGAGCAGTTCTTC	CASSYLLGHRTYNEQFF	TRBV6-8	TRBJ2-1	.	.
TGTGCCAGCAGCCGGGACGGAACCTATGGCTACACCTTC	CASSRDGTYGYTF	TRBV7-6	TRBJ1-2	.	.
TGTGCCAGCAGCGCTGGAGAAGGACAGGGGAGAGGAAACACCATATATTTT	CASSAGEGQGRGNTIYF	TRBV9	TRBJ1-3	.	TRBD1
TGTGCCAGCAGCAGAACCGGGACAGCCCATGGAGAGACCCAGTACTTC	CASSRTGTAHGETQYF	TRBV5-5	TRBJ2-5	.	TRBD1
TGTGCCAGCAGTTTCCTTGTAGGTTACGAGCAGTACTTC	CASSFLVGYEQYF	TRBV27	TRBJ2-7	once	.
TGTGCCATCGAGGGCAGGCTGGGGTATAGCAATCAGCCCCAGCATTTT	CAIEGRLGYSNQPQHF	TRBV10-3	TRBJ1-5	.	.